Listed below are T cell receptor beta chains from one sample, sequenced in a study of blood T cell repertoires in COVID-19. The table came from immunoSEQ multiplex PCR; TCRdb's copy has only in-frame clones and leaves some out. The table has about 73,000 clones, around 83% seen once. Sample: peripheral blood. These receptor sequences come from a man aged 45-65 years with active COVID-19. CDR3s leave out the opening cysteine and the closing phenylalanine or tryptophan. The order of the fields is J gene, V gene, CDR3 protein.

J: TRBJ2-1
V: TRBV5-1
CDR3: ASSSQVSGGYNEQF

J: TRBJ2-7
V: TRBV9
CDR3: ASSSTPYEQY

J: TRBJ1-4
V: TRBV3-1/TRBV3-2
CDR3: ASSRGGVTNEKLF

J: TRBJ1-2
V: TRBV5-1
CDR3: ASSLRDRDVAGYT

J: TRBJ2-1
V: TRBV7-2
CDR3: ASSLAPSGGTQKSYNEQF

J: TRBJ2-7
V: TRBV27
CDR3: ASASTSYLTYEQY

J: TRBJ2-3
V: TRBV6-4
CDR3: ASSGTSGGLDTQY

J: TRBJ2-2
V: TRBV5-1
CDR3: ASRPTGSGELF

J: TRBJ1-6
V: TRBV6-1
CDR3: ASSGGQITSSYNSPLH

J: TRBJ1-1
V: TRBV5-1
CDR3: VSSKYQASNTEAF

J: TRBJ1-4
V: TRBV4-1
CDR3: ASSVRDRGEKLF

J: TRBJ1-5
V: TRBV5-8
CDR3: ASSFQGRPDQPQH

J: TRBJ2-1
V: TRBV9
CDR3: ASSVSGTSGRREQF

J: TRBJ1-5
V: TRBV6-5
CDR3: ASSPQQGRQPQH

J: TRBJ1-5
V: TRBV5-6
CDR3: ASSILGTGGSQPQH

J: TRBJ2-5
V: TRBV6-5
CDR3: ASSYGLAGGQETQY

J: TRBJ2-2
V: TRBV5-8
CDR3: ASTVGAGELF

J: TRBJ2-5
V: TRBV6-6
CDR3: ASSYPQGGQETQY

J: TRBJ2-1
V: TRBV5-1
CDR3: ASSPRTSGSYEQF

J: TRBJ2-7
V: TRBV4-3
CDR3: ASSQVDREPQY

J: TRBJ2-5
V: TRBV19
CDR3: ASRGGGSQETQY

J: TRBJ2-3
V: TRBV3-1/TRBV3-2
CDR3: ASSQGLAGGWTDTQY

J: TRBJ2-7
V: TRBV5-4
CDR3: ASSLSGFGSYEQY

J: TRBJ2-3
V: TRBV18
CDR3: ASSPLGQGSDTQY

J: TRBJ1-5
V: TRBV5-5
CDR3: ASSLGQDNQPQH

J: TRBJ2-3
V: TRBV15
CDR3: ATSTWTITDTQY

J: TRBJ1-2
V: TRBV5-1
CDR3: ASSPGQGDYGYT

J: TRBJ2-3
V: TRBV3-1/TRBV3-2
CDR3: ASSQISGDTQY

J: TRBJ1-4
V: TRBV7-2
CDR3: ASSPDRGNEKLF

J: TRBJ2-1
V: TRBV6-5
CDR3: ASSYYGSGSANEQF

J: TRBJ1-4
V: TRBV7-9
CDR3: ASSFSLTPEKLF

J: TRBJ1-6
V: TRBV6-5
CDR3: ASSYSGDSHNSPLH

J: TRBJ2-3
V: TRBV30
CDR3: AWMGSDTQY

J: TRBJ2-5
V: TRBV6-5
CDR3: ASRSTGGETQY

J: TRBJ2-5
V: TRBV3-1/TRBV3-2
CDR3: ASSQSSSGGGETQY

J: TRBJ1-5
V: TRBV24-1
CDR3: ATSDSDRGGQPQH

J: TRBJ1-1
V: TRBV19
CDR3: ASSISGSTEAF

J: TRBJ2-3
V: TRBV10-2
CDR3: ASSEPVTSSPQY

J: TRBJ2-5
V: TRBV7-9
CDR3: ASSSPGLAMETQY